The text below deals with one T cell receptor (beta chain). Other DNA sequences in this specimen translate into the identical CDR3. Germline V gene sequence: CDR1 LGHNA, CDR2 YNFKEQ. V lost 0 bases, J lost 1 base, and 13 bases stayed unmatched. This CDR3 is built from 20 residues. The source of the sample is a study of shared T cell receptors in the human thymus. TCRdb keeps only in-frame clones here, not all; method: immunoSEQ multiplex PCR. The table records some 700,000 clones, roughly 90% of them present only once. These sequences were also reported in another study, on human thymus T cells. As reported in that work: Infants, healthy and Finnish, who were having corrective surgery for congenital heart defects served as donors. Thymus pieces cut out during corrective heart surgery were the tissue that was used. Among thymic and blood repertoires, usage of V and J genes appeared biased. Related work found strong thymic repertoire overlap between unrelated individuals.

The genes are TRBV4-2 and TRBJ1-5; 9 nucleotides align to TRBD1. This clonotype was obtained from a boy under two years old with a congenital heart defect. Sequencing used thymocytes. The CDR3 DNA sequence: TGTGCCAGCAGCCAAGATGAGGGGACAGGGCGGTTTGGAAGCAATCAGCCCCAGCATTTT. Encoded protein: CASSQDEGTGRFGSNQPQHF.